This entry features one T cell receptor (beta chain) sequence. The table came from immunoSEQ multiplex PCR; TCRdb's copy has only in-frame clones and leaves some out. The sample consists of 100,000 or so clones, 75% to 90% of them appearing once. This record comes from a study of blood T cell repertoires in COVID-19. Sequences were obtained from peripheral blood. This TCR was sampled from a human donor in a cohort sampled during active COVID-19.

The CDR3 coding sequence is TGCGCCAGCAGCTTGGGGGACACGGGTCATGAAGCTTTCTTT. Its protein product is CASSLGDTGHEAFF. The chain uses TRBV5-1 and TRBJ1-1, with D possibly being TRBD1 (6 bases). The CDR3 consists of 14 residues. Trimming took off 0 bases at V and 7 bases at J, with 13 bases between the two ends. Germline CDR1 SGHRS, CDR2 YFSETQ.